The 15 T cell receptor beta chains below come from one sample, sequenced in a study of T cells in Graves' hyperthyroidism and ophthalmopathy. Researchers amplified the TCR beta CDR3 regions from RNA transcripts. A set of HTBI primers served as the primers for a first-round RT-PCR of the TCR CDR3. From the multiplex PCR reads, TCRdb called clonotypes with MiXCR, one entry per CDR3 protein. The sample records some 560,000 distinct CDR3 sequences, roughly 15% being singletons. Input material: blood. All receptors come from a woman aged 35 to 49 with Graves' hyperthyroidism.

This clonotype was counted ten times or more. The CDR3 region has the DNA TGTGCTAGCGGGCCAAATCTATCCTACAATGAGCAGTTCTTC. Translated, it gives CASGPNLSYNEQFF. The gene calls are TRBV7-7 and TRBJ2-1, with 7 bases that match TRBD2. Germline V CDR1 and CDR2: SSHAT, FNYEAQ (reference sequence). This CDR3 has 14 amino acids.

This clonotype was seen many times. The CDR3 DNA is TGCAGTGCTAGGGAGGGGGCGGACACTGAAGCTTTCTTT. As protein: CSAREGADTEAFF. J is TRBJ1-1 and V is TRBV20-1; 7 nucleotides match TRBD1. This CDR3 has 13 amino acids. Germline CDR1 and CDR2: DFQATT and SNEGSKA (reference sequence). J was trimmed by 3 bases and V by 3 bases; bases with no gene match: 4.

The V gene is TRBV19, the J gene TRBJ2-1, with 7 nucleotides matching TRBD1. This CDR3 has 16 residues. The V gene's germline CDR1 is LNHDA and CDR2 SQIVND (reference sequence). V shed 7 bases, J shed 5 bases, and the junction held 14 bases outside the gene matches. This CDR3 reads CASTLTGFIPNNEQFF. CDR3 sequence (DNA): TGTGCCAGTACCCTGACAGGGTTCATACCAAACAATGAGCAGTTCTTC.

This clonotype has only a few counts. This chain uses TRBV10-1 with TRBJ2-1; 7 positions match TRBD2. Germline CDR1 is WNHNN and CDR2 is SYGVQD (reference sequence). The CDR3 is made up of 16 amino acids. The V segment lost 5 bases and the J segment 0 bases; nucleotides outside the gene matches: 7. The CDR3 sequence is CASSPSGSASYNEQFF. CDR3 coding DNA: TGCGCCAGCAGTCCTAGCGGTTCAGCCTCCTACAATGAGCAGTTCTTC.

This clonotype appeared many times. This chain links TRBV30 with TRBJ1-6; D not resolved. This CDR3 spans 12 amino acids. Trimming cost V 1 base and J 16 bases, with 14 bases left between them. The germline gives CDR1 GTSNPN, CDR2 SVGIG (reference sequence). The CDR3 DNA reads as TGTGCCTGGAGTGCACCCCGCTTAGGGCTCCACTTT. It translates to CAWSAPRLGLHF. Combining the CDR3 with reference TRBV30 and TRBJ1-6 gives the whole variable domain SQTIHQWPATLVQPVGSPLSLECTVEGTSNPNLYWYRQAAGRGLQLLFYSVGIGQISSEVPQNLSASRPQDRQFILSSKKLLLSDSGFYLCAWSAPRLGLHFGNGTRLTVT.

This clonotype was detected many times. One junction end does not reproduce the germline sequence, and a read error may be involved. CDR3 DNA: TGTGCCAGCAGGCTTGACTATTCGAGCACTAAAGCTTTCTTT. It encodes CASRLDYSSTKAFF. This sequence joins TRBV12-3 or TRBV12-4 and TRBJ1-1, with D uncertain. The CDR3 consists of 14 residues.

The sample holds many counts of this clonotype. The chain uses TRBV28 and TRBJ2-5; tentatively, D is TRBD2 (6 bases). The CDR3 is 16 amino acids. Trimming took off 6 bases at V and 4 bases at J, with 21 bases between the two ends. Germline loops: CDR1 MDHEN, CDR2 SYDVKM. CDR3 nucleotides: TGTGCCAGCAGCCCCTCGAGCGGGTGGGGGATAGAGACCCAGTACTTC. Translation gives CASSPSSGWGIETQYF.

This clonotype was counted at least ten times. The chain combines TRBV18 with TRBJ1-3, with TRBD1 identical over 10 bases. Unmatched junction bases numbered 1, after V lost 2 bases and J lost 3 bases. The CDR3 extends over 15 amino acids. Looked up from germline, CDR1 is KGHSH and CDR2 is LQKENI. CDR3: CASSPDRGLGNTIYF. In nucleotides, the CDR3 is TGTGCCAGCTCACCAGACAGGGGGCTTGGAAACACCATATATTTT. Full variable domain (outside the CDR3, taken from reference TRBV18 and TRBJ1-3): NAGVMQNPRHLVRRRGQEARLRCSPMKGHSHVYWYRQLPEEGLKFMVYLQKENIIDESGMPKERFSAEFPKEGPSILRIQQVVRGDSAAYFCASSPDRGLGNTIYFGEGSWLTVV.

This clonotype was detected many times. The chain carries TRBV30 and TRBJ2-7; D gene uncertain. CDR1 is GTSNPN, CDR2 SVGIG, per germline (reference sequence). Trimming shortened V by 3 bases and J by 0 bases, and 6 bases separated the two germline ends. This CDR3 spans 12 amino acids. The CDR3 DNA is TGTGCCTGGAGAGCTAGCTCCTACGAGCAGTACTTC. Translation: CAWRASSYEQYF.

This clonotype was seen at least ten times. The J gene is TRBJ2-2, the V gene TRBV10-3, with 7 bases lining up with TRBD1. Germline loops: CDR1 ENHRY, CDR2 SYGVKD. This CDR3 region has 15 residues. V was pared by 6 bases and J by 1 base, with 5 bases of the junction left unmatched. For the CDR3, the DNA is TGTGCCATCAGCCCAGGACAGGTGAACACCGGGGAGCTGTTTTTT. It encodes CAISPGQVNTGELFF.

This clonotype was recorded at least ten times. The chain couples TRBV6-1 to TRBJ1-1, with 7 bases aligning to TRBD1. V was clipped by 1 base and J by 4 bases; unmatched bases: 6. The germline V gene has CDR1 MNHNS and CDR2 SASEGT. This CDR3 is 15 amino acids long. The CDR3 DNA reads TGTGCCAGCAGTGAAGGCGCACAGGGGAGCACTGAAGCTTTCTTT. Amino acids: CASSEGAQGSTEAFF.

This clonotype has a handful of counts. In nucleotides, the CDR3 is TGTGCCTGGATGGTGATACCGAACACTGAAGCTTTCTTT. Encoded protein: CAWMVIPNTEAFF. The chain employs TRBV30 and TRBJ1-1; no clear D. The CDR3 loop spans 13 amino acids. The V gene's germline CDR1 is GTSNPN and CDR2 SVGIG (reference sequence). Deletions cut 4 bases from V and 1 base from J, with 10 bases between. Drawing the rest from reference TRBV30 and TRBJ1-1, the complete variable domain is SQTIHQWPATLVQPVGSPLSLECTVEGTSNPNLYWYRQAAGRGLQLLFYSVGIGQISSEVPQNLSASRPQDRQFILSSKKLLLSDSGFYLCAWMVIPNTEAFFGQGTRLTVV.

The V and J genes are TRBV28 and TRBJ2-1; perhaps TRBD1 as D (6 bases). CDR3 length: 15 residues. CDR1 is MDHEN and CDR2 is SYDVKM in the germline V gene. V was pared by 3 bases and J by 5 bases, with 14 bases between. In DNA form, the CDR3 reads TGTGCCAGCAGTTTTTTGCCAGGGGTAGACAATGAGCAGTTCTTC. Translated: CASSFLPGVDNEQFF.

This clonotype has at least ten counts. This chain joins TRBV7-2 and TRBJ2-7, with 7 bases fitting TRBD1. Germline lookup yields CDR1 SGHTA and CDR2 FQGNSA. Trimming took 4 bases from V and 2 from J; bases not matched to a gene: 8. This CDR3 comprises 15 residues. The CDR3 region has the DNA TGTGCCAGCAGCTCAACCAGGGGGTCTGCCTACGAGCAGTACTTC. Its protein product is CASSSTRGSAYEQYF.

This clonotype was seen repeatedly, ten times or more. V usage is TRBV3-1 and J usage is TRBJ2-1, with 13 bases aligning to TRBD2. Looked up from germline, CDR1 is LGHDT and CDR2 is YNNKEL (reference sequence). The CDR3 has 19 amino acids. Trimming removed 0 bases from V and 7 bases from J; junction bases left unmatched: 12. The CDR3 nucleotides read TGTGCCAGCAGCCAAGACTTAACTAGCGGGAGGGCCAGAGGGAATGAGCAGTTCTTC. As protein: CASSQDLTSGRARGNEQFF.